This T cell receptor beta chain was documented in a study of blood T cells in healthy people across ages. Each sample provided at least 5.5 micrograms of extracted total RNA. Sample-barcoded 5' priming and a J-beta primer mix drove a second PCR of about 7 to 11 cycles. TCRdb fed the 5' RACE reads into MiXCR, producing one record per CDR3 protein. The table includes 1.5 million to 2 million distinct CDR3 sequences, about 39% detected once. This clonotype was detected a few times. Trimming took off 2 bases at V and 5 bases at J, with 18 bases between the two ends. The CDR3 is 17 amino acids. Germline V gives CDR1 SNHLY, CDR2 FYNNEI.

The sample was blood. The V gene is TRBV2, the J gene TRBJ1-4, with D unclear. The receptor was derived from a human donor in good health. The CDR3 region has the DNA TGTGCCAGCAGTGAAACCCTGCGTGTAGCCCAGAATGAAAAACTGTTTTTT. This encodes CASSETLRVAQNEKLFF.